The source of this T cell receptor (beta chain) is a study of radiation and T cells in renal cell carcinoma. Study-wide points: In blood, top tumor clones expanded by 2 weeks, shrinking by 4.

Time point specified: blood 4 weeks post-SBRT, at nephrectomy. Stated treatment: 15 Gy SBRT to primary tumor, nephrectomy 4 weeks later. Nephrectomy followed 15 Gy stereotactic body radiation by 4 weeks. The patient's renal cell carcinoma had clear cell pathology. TCRdb's copy holds only in-frame clones and misses some; the assay was immunoSEQ multiplex PCR. The sample holds about 76,000 clones, 70% to 90% seen once. Regarding this clone: The target antigen is unknown.

Here the sequenced sample was blood, taken from a patient whose treatment included radiotherapy and nephrectomy. The TCR was taken from a woman in her 70s with renal cell carcinoma.

In DNA, the CDR3 is TGTGCCAGCAGCCCGCAGGGGTTTAATGAGCAGTTCTTC. This sequence encodes CASSPQGFNEQFF. The V and J genes are TRBV5-4 and TRBJ2-1, with D possibly being TRBD1 (6 bases). CDR1 and CDR2 (germline): SGHNT, YYREEE (reference sequence). The CDR3 extends over 13 amino acids. The V end was cut by 4 bases, the J end by 7 bases, with 12 bases between. The variable domain in full, completed from reference TRBV5-4 and TRBJ2-1, reads ETGVTQSPTHLIKTRGQQVTLRCSSQSGHNTVSWYQQALGQGPQFIFQYYREEENGRGNFPPRFSGLQFPNYSSELNVNALELDDSALYLCASSPQGFNEQFFGPGTRLTVL.